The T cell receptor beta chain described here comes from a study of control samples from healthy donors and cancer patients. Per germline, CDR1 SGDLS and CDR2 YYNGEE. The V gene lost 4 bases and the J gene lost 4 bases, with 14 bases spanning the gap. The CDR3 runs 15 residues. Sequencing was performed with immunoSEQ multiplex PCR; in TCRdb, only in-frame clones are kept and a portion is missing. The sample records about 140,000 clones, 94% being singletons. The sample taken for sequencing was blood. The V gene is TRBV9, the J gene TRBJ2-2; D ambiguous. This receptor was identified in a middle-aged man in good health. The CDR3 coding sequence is TGTGCCAGCAGCCAGGTCGGCGGCCGCACCGGGGAGCTGTTTTTT. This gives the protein CASSQVGGRTGELFF.